This T cell receptor beta chain was retrieved from a study of long-term antiretroviral therapy in people with HIV. General study findings and limits: All blood samples came from the years 2004 to 2017, possibly under older ART regimens.

This CDR3 has 13 amino acids. The V end was cut by 8 bases, the J end by 2 bases, with 10 bases between. Germline V gene data show CDR1 as MDHEN and CDR2 as SYDVKM. At the survey level, the v3.0 immunoSEQ assay was run. Assay used: immunoSEQ multiplex PCR; TCRdb lists only in-frame clones, some missing. The table records about 22,000 clones, around four fifths of them present only once. For this clone: Its antigen is unknown.

This sequence originates from a man in his thirties or forties with HIV. Material: unsorted PBMCs, obtained roughly 5.9 years after starting antiretroviral therapy. The rearrangement joins TRBV28 to TRBJ1-3; D remains unclear. This CDR3 reads CASLRRAGNTIYF. CDR3 sequence (DNA): TGTGCCAGCTTGCGGAGGGCTGGAAACACCATATATTTT.